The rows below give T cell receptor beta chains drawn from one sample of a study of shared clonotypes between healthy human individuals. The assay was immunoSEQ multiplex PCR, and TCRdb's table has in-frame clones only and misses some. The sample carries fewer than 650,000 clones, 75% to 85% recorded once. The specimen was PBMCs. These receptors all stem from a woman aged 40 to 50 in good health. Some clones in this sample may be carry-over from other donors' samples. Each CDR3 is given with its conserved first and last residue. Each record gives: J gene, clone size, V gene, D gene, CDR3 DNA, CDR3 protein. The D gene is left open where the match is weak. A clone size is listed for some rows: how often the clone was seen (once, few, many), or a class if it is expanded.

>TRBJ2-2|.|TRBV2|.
TGTGCCAGCAAACGGCGGGAAGGTTCTACCGGGGAGCTGTTTTTT
CASKRREGSTGELFF
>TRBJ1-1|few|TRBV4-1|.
TGCGCCAGCAGCCAAGATGGCCAGACATACACTGAAGCTTTCTTT
CASSQDGQTYTEAFF
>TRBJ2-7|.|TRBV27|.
TGTGCCAGCCACTACGAGCAGTACTTC
CASHYEQYF
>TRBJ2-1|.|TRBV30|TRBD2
TGTGCCTGGAGTGTCCGACTCCTAGCGGGAGGGCTAGCAGTCCCCTACAATGAGCAGTTCTTC
CAWSVRLLAGGLAVPYNEQFF
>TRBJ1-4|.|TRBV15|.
TGTGCCACCAGCAGAGATCACGGACTCCTGAATGAAAAACTGTTTTTT
CATSRDHGLLNEKLFF
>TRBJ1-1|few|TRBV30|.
TGTGCCTGGAGTGTAAACAGGAACACTGAAGCTTTCTTT
CAWSVNRNTEAFF
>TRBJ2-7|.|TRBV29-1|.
TGCAGCGCCGCGGGGGCGGGGAGCTCCTACGAGCAGTACTTC
CSAAGAGSSYEQYF
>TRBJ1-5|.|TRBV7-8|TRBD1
TGTGCCAGCAGCTTGGGACAGCATCAGCCCCAGCATTTT
CASSLGQHQPQHF
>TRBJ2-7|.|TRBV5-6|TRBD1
TGTGCCAGCAGCTTGTGGACAGGGGGAAATCCCGGTTGGGTGTACGAGCAGTACTTC
CASSLWTGGNPGWVYEQYF
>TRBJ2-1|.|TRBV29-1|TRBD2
TGCAGCGTTTCGGGAGGGCCTAATGAGCAGTTCTTC
CSVSGGPNEQFF
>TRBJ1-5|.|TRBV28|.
TGTGCCAGCAGGAATCCCAATCAGCCCCAGCATTTT
CASRNPNQPQHF
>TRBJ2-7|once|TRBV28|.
TGTGCCAGCAGTCCCCCCGACAGGTACTCCTACGAGCAGTACTTC
CASSPPDRYSYEQYF
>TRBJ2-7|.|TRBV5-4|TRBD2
TGTGCCAGCAGCTATAGCGGGACCCTACGGGAGCAGTACTTC
CASSYSGTLREQYF
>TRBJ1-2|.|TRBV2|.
TGTGCCAGCAGTGCTGGGCAGCCTTCAGCTAACTATGGCTACACCTTC
CASSAGQPSANYGYTF
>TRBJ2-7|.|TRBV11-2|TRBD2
TGTGCCAGCAGCTTAGAACTAGCGGGAGGCGGTTCCTACGAGCAGTACTTC
CASSLELAGGGSYEQYF
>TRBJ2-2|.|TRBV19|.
TGTGCCAGTAAAGCGGGGGGACAGGCTTATATCGCGAACACCGGGGAGCTGTTTTTT
CASKAGGQAYIANTGELFF
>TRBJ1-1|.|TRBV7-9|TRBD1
TGTGCCAGCAGTACAACAGGGGGAATTGAAGCTTTCTTT
CASSTTGGIEAFF
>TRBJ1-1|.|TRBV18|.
TGTGCCAGCTCATCCTCAGCAACTATGAACACTGAAGCTTTCTTT
CASSSSATMNTEAFF
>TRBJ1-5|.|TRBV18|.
TGTGCCAGCTCACCGGAGGTGGGGAGCAATCAGCCCCAGCATTTT
CASSPEVGSNQPQHF
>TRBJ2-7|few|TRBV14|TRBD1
TGTGCCAGCAGCTCTCTGGGACAGTTCCCCTACGAGCAGTACTTC
CASSSLGQFPYEQYF
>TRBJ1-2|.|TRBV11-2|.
TGTGCCAGCAGCTTAACGGCTTACTATGGCTACACCTTC
CASSLTAYYGYTF
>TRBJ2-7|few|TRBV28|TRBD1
TGTGCCAGCAGTTGGGACTACACCGGGACAGGGAGCTACGAGCAGTACTTC
CASSWDYTGTGSYEQYF
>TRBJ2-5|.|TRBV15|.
TGTGCCACCAGCAGAGGGCTTGAGACCCAGTACTTC
CATSRGLETQYF
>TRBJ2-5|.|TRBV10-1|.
TGCGCCAGCAAACCGTGGAGGAAAAAAGAGACCCAGTACTTC
CASKPWRKKETQYF
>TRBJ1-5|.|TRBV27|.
TGTGCCACACGGAAAGGGGAGTATAGCAATCAGCCCCAGCATTTT
CATRKGEYSNQPQHF
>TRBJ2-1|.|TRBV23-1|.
TGCGCCAGCAGTCCTTCCGGGAGTGAGCAGTTCTTC
CASSPSGSEQFF
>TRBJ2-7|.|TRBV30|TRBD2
TGTGCCTCGGACGGGACTAGTGCCTACGAGCAGTACTTC
CASDGTSAYEQYF
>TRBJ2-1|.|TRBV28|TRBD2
TGTGCCAGCAGTGATCTAGCGGGAGTCTATGGTGAGCAGTTCTTC
CASSDLAGVYGEQFF
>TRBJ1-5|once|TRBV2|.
TGTGCCAGCAGTGTGGAAGGGCTTAGCAATCAGCCCCAGCATTTT
CASSVEGLSNQPQHF
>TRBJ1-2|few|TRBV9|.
TGTGCCAGCAGCCCGGACGTCCAACCTAACTATGGCTACACCTTC
CASSPDVQPNYGYTF
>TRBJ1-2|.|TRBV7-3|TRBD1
TGTGCCAGCAGCTTAACTGGGACAGGGAGGGGCTACACCTTC
CASSLTGTGRGYTF
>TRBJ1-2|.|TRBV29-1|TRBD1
TGCAGCGTTGAAGATTCCCAGACAGGGGGCCTCTATGGCTACACCTTC
CSVEDSQTGGLYGYTF
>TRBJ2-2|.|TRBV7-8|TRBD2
TGTGCCAGCAGAAGGGCTAGCGGACACGAGAACACCGGGGAGCTGTTTTTT
CASRRASGHENTGELFF
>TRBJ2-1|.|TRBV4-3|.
TGCGCCAGCAGCCAAGGGCAGGCGGGCTACAATGAGCAGTTCTTC
CASSQGQAGYNEQFF
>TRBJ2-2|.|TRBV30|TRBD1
TGTGCCTGGAGCCGACAGGGGGGCACCGGGGAGCTGTTTTTT
CAWSRQGGTGELFF
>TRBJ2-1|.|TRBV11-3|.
TGTGCCAGCAGCGCGGACTCGATGTACAATGAGCAGTTCTTC
CASSADSMYNEQFF
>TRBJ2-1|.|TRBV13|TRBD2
TGTGCCAGCAGCCTCCCGAATAGCGGGGTATCCTACAATGAGCAGTTCTTC
CASSLPNSGVSYNEQFF
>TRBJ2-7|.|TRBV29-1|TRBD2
TGCAGCGTTGGGGGACTAGCGGGTTTCGGCGAGCAGTACTTC
CSVGGLAGFGEQYF
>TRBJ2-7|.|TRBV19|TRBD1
TGTGCCAGTAGGGACCCGGGACAGCCGATTTCCGAGCAGTACTTC
CASRDPGQPISEQYF
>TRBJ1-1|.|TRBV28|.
TGTGCCAGCAGTTCTCCGCATAGGGGGAACACTGAAGCTTTCTTT
CASSSPHRGNTEAFF
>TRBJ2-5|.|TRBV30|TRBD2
TGTGCTGGGAGGGATACAGGACTTGAGACCCAGTACTTC
CAGRDTGLETQYF
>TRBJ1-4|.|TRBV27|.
TGTGCCAGCAGGGGGGGAAATAAGATTTTT
CASRGGNKIF
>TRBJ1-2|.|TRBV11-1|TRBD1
TGTGCCAGCAGCTTGGATGGGACAGGGGTTGGCTACACCTTC
CASSLDGTGVGYTF
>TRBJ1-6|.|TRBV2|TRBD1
TGTGCCAGCAGAGTGACAGGGTCACGTTCACCCCTCCACTTT
CASRVTGSRSPLHF
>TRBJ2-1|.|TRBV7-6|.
TGTGCCAGCAGCGCTACCGGGCCGGACTCCGCCAATGAGCAGTTCTTC
CASSATGPDSANEQFF
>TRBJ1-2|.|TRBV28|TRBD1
TGTGCCAGCAGTCGCGACAGGGAGGATGGCTACACCTTC
CASSRDREDGYTF
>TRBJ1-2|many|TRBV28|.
TGTGCCACCAGCATCCGACAGCTCTATGGCTACACCTTC
CATSIRQLYGYTF